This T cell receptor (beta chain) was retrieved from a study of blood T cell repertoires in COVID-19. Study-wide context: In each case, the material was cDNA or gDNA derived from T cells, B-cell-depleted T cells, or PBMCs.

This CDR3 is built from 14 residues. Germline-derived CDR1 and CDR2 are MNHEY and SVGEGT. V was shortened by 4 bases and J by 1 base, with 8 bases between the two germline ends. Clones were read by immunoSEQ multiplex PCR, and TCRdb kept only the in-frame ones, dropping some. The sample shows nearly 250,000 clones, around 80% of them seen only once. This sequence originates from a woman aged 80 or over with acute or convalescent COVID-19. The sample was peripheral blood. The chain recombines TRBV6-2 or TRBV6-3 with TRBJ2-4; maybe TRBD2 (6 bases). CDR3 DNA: TGTGCCAGCAGTTCCGGGGGTGCCAAAAACATTCAGTACTTC. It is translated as CASSSGGAKNIQYF.